This passage covers 4 T cell receptor beta chains from one sample sequenced in a study of T cells after yellow fever vaccination. TCRdb used MiXCR to reprocess the 5' RACE reads, holding one entry per CDR3 protein. The data hold hundreds of thousands of distinct CDR3 sequences, with roughly 13% observed a single time. The sequences come from PBMCs, collected on the day of the yellow fever booster vaccination. The receptors shown here come from a man younger than 40 who received the YFV17D yellow fever vaccine.

The genes are TRBV14 and TRBJ2-4; D remains unclear. The CDR3 runs to 13 residues. Per germline, CDR1 SGHDN and CDR2 FVKESK. Trimming left V 4 bases short and J 10 bases short, with 14 bases between. The CDR3 protein is CASSRATSMIQYF. The CDR3 bases are TGTGCCAGCAGCCGCGCGACATCTATGATTCAGTACTTC.

The chain employs TRBV20-1 and TRBJ1-1; D unclear. Germline V gene sequence: CDR1 DFQATT, CDR2 SNEGSKA (reference sequence). The CDR3 consists of 12 residues. V lost 0 bases and J lost 8, with 10 bases in between. The CDR3 DNA reads TGCAGTGCTAGAGATCAGCAGATCGAAGCTTTCTTT. Protein product: CSARDQQIEAFF.

This clonotype turned up a few times. The chain recombines TRBV3-1 with TRBJ2-7; D not resolved. From germline, CDR1 is LGHDT and CDR2 YNNKEL (reference sequence). This CDR3 region has 15 residues. Deletions cut 2 bases from V and 6 bases from J, with 17 bases between. The CDR3 loop is CASSQFVRAASEQYF. DNA for the CDR3: TGTGCCAGCAGCCAATTCGTAAGGGCCGCCAGCGAGCAGTACTTC.

This clonotype was picked up a small number of times. This chain uses TRBV28 with TRBJ1-1; TRBD1 is a possible D gene (5 bases). The CDR3 loop spans 14 amino acids. Trimming removed 5 bases at V and 10 bases at J, with 20 bases between. Germline V gene lookup returns CDR1 MDHEN and CDR2 SYDVKM. The CDR3 sequence: CASSAGGSNYGAFF. CDR3 in DNA: TGTGCCAGCAGTGCGGGGGGGTCCAATTACGGAGCTTTCTTT.